Listed below are T cell receptor beta chains from one sample, sequenced in a study of patients and donors after allogeneic stem cell transplantation. In TCRdb, the RT-PCR reads were re-called with MiXCR into one record per CDR3 protein. The repertoire holds 900,000 to 1,000,000 distinct CDR3 sequences, roughly 17% seen once, with roughly 6.4% in the top ten. The sequenced material came from blood, either unsorted or a sorted T cell fraction (not recorded which). These receptors all come from a human donor who was either an allogeneic HSCT recipient or a stem cell or donor lymphocyte infusion donor (not recorded which). It is not recorded whose cells these are; they may come from a transplant donor. Each CDR3 is given with its conserved first and last residue. A D gene is named only where the DNA matches it firmly. The listing skips clone size in some rows; elsewhere it reads once, few, many or a size class.

CDR3aa: CAQEVEGSGSYEQYF
CDR3nt: TGTGCACAAGAGGTGGAGGGATCGGGCTCCTACGAGCAGTACTTC
d_gene: NA
j_gene: TRBJ2-7
v_gene: TRBV11-2
abundance: few

CDR3aa: CASSLARDSTDTQYF
CDR3nt: TGTGCCAGCAGTTTAGCCAGGGATAGCACAGATACGCAGTATTTT
d_gene: NA
j_gene: TRBJ2-3
v_gene: TRBV28
abundance: NA

CDR3aa: CASSMTGLGDTQYF
CDR3nt: TGTGCCAGCAGCATGACAGGGCTCGGAGATACGCAGTATTTT
d_gene: TRBD1
j_gene: TRBJ2-3
v_gene: TRBV6-1
abundance: NA

CDR3aa: CASSVGPGGNNSPLHF
CDR3nt: TGTGCCAGCAGCGTAGGGCCGGGTGGGAATAATTCACCCCTCCACTTT
d_gene: NA
j_gene: TRBJ1-6
v_gene: TRBV9
abundance: NA

CDR3aa: CAITSGTGWNEQFF
CDR3nt: TGTGCCATCACCTCGGGGACCGGGTGGAATGAGCAGTTCTTC
d_gene: NA
j_gene: TRBJ2-1
v_gene: TRBV10-3
abundance: few

CDR3aa: CASSLPGAELFF
CDR3nt: TGTGCCAGCAGCCTCCCCGGGGCGGAGCTGTTTTTT
d_gene: NA
j_gene: TRBJ2-2
v_gene: TRBV3-1
abundance: few

CDR3aa: CASSLVKPGLTTEAFF
CDR3nt: TGTGCCAGCAGCCTAGTAAAGCCGGGACTGACCACTGAAGCTTTCTTT
d_gene: NA
j_gene: TRBJ1-1
v_gene: TRBV7-9
abundance: few

CDR3aa: CASSLVGEKNTEAFF
CDR3nt: TGCGCCAGCAGCTTGGTAGGGGAAAAGAACACTGAAGCTTTCTTT
d_gene: NA
j_gene: TRBJ1-1
v_gene: TRBV5-1
abundance: NA

CDR3aa: CASSAQQGQRAYEQYF
CDR3nt: TGTGCCAGCAGCGCCCAACAGGGGCAAAGGGCTTACGAGCAGTACTTC
d_gene: TRBD1
j_gene: TRBJ2-7
v_gene: TRBV11-2
abundance: few

CDR3aa: CASSLSGVSTDTQYF
CDR3nt: TGCGCCAGCAGCTTGAGCGGAGTTAGCACAGATACGCAGTATTTT
d_gene: NA
j_gene: TRBJ2-3
v_gene: TRBV5-1
abundance: many

CDR3aa: CASSQRKNTEAFF
CDR3nt: TGCGCCAGCAGCCAACGGAAGAACACTGAAGCTTTCTTT
d_gene: NA
j_gene: TRBJ1-1
v_gene: TRBV4-1
abundance: NA

CDR3aa: CAWSVAGTGDETQYF
CDR3nt: TGTGCCTGGAGTGTTGCCGGGACAGGGGACGAGACCCAGTACTTC
d_gene: TRBD1
j_gene: TRBJ2-5
v_gene: TRBV30
abundance: few

CDR3aa: CAISAGATGETQYF
CDR3nt: TGTGCCATCAGCGCCGGGGCCACGGGGGAGACCCAGTACTTC
d_gene: NA
j_gene: TRBJ2-5
v_gene: TRBV10-3
abundance: NA

CDR3aa: CASSLRGQPVYGYTF
CDR3nt: TGTGCCAGCAGTTTGAGGGGCCAGCCCGTCTATGGCTACACCTTC
d_gene: NA
j_gene: TRBJ1-2
v_gene: TRBV12-3/TRBV12-4
abundance: few

CDR3aa: CSAKPKGAEAFF
CDR3nt: TGCAGTGCTAAACCGAAGGGGGCTGAAGCTTTCTTT
d_gene: NA
j_gene: TRBJ1-1
v_gene: TRBV20-1
abundance: NA

CDR3aa: CSVHRTGTGVGEQYF
CDR3nt: TGCAGCGTTCACAGGACCGGGACAGGGGTCGGCGAGCAGTACTTC
d_gene: TRBD1
j_gene: TRBJ2-7
v_gene: TRBV29-1
abundance: few

CDR3aa: CASSSPHRDSTDTQYF
CDR3nt: TGTGCCAGCAGCTCGCCCCATCGGGACAGTACAGATACGCAGTATTTT
d_gene: TRBD1
j_gene: TRBJ2-3
v_gene: TRBV7-9
abundance: NA

CDR3aa: CSVEVSSGANVLTF
CDR3nt: TGCAGCGTTGAAGTAAGCTCTGGGGCCAACGTCCTGACTTTC
d_gene: NA
j_gene: TRBJ2-6
v_gene: TRBV29-1
abundance: few

CDR3aa: CASSLGFGGQETQYF
CDR3nt: TGTGCCAGCAGCTTAGGATTTGGGGGCCAAGAGACCCAGTACTTC
d_gene: NA
j_gene: TRBJ2-5
v_gene: TRBV7-9
abundance: NA

CDR3aa: CASSLGLAGEVYTQYF
CDR3nt: TGTGCCAGCAGCCTGGGACTAGCGGGAGAAGTATATACGCAGTATTTT
d_gene: TRBD2
j_gene: TRBJ2-3
v_gene: TRBV12-3/TRBV12-4
abundance: NA

CDR3aa: CASSSNSLYEQYF
CDR3nt: TGTGCCAGCAGCTCAAACAGCCTCTACGAGCAGTACTTC
d_gene: NA
j_gene: TRBJ2-7
v_gene: TRBV7-2
abundance: NA

CDR3aa: CASSPPGQGEMYGYTF
CDR3nt: TGTGCCAGCAGCCCTCCGGGACAGGGAGAGATGTATGGCTACACCTTC
d_gene: TRBD1
j_gene: TRBJ1-2
v_gene: TRBV4-2
abundance: NA

CDR3aa: CASSHRSGDSVFF
CDR3nt: TGTGCCAGCAGCCATAGGAGCGGGGATTCGGTGTTCTTC
d_gene: TRBD2
j_gene: TRBJ2-1
v_gene: TRBV3-1
abundance: few

CDR3aa: CASRSLTLERGSTDTQYF
CDR3nt: TGTGCCAGCAGGTCCCTGACCCTGGAGCGGGGGAGCACAGATACGCAGTATTTT
d_gene: TRBD2
j_gene: TRBJ2-3
v_gene: TRBV12-3/TRBV12-4
abundance: many

CDR3aa: CASSQGLNYEQYF
CDR3nt: TGCGCCAGCAGCCAAGGTCTCAACTACGAGCAGTACTTC
d_gene: NA
j_gene: TRBJ2-7
v_gene: TRBV4-1
abundance: many

CDR3aa: CASSPLGMGAGELFF
CDR3nt: TGCGCCAGCAGCCCCCTCGGGATGGGCGCCGGGGAGCTGTTTTTT
d_gene: NA
j_gene: TRBJ2-2
v_gene: TRBV4-1
abundance: NA

CDR3aa: CSADRLEFGTDTQYF
CDR3nt: TGCAGTGCGGACCGACTAGAGTTTGGAACAGATACGCAGTATTTT
d_gene: NA
j_gene: TRBJ2-3
v_gene: TRBV20-1
abundance: NA

CDR3aa: CASSTAADTQYF
CDR3nt: TGTGCCAGTAGTACGGCGGCAGATACGCAGTATTTT
d_gene: NA
j_gene: TRBJ2-3
v_gene: TRBV19
abundance: NA

CDR3aa: CAISEPGLPYEQYF
CDR3nt: TGTGCCATCAGTGAGCCAGGACTACCCTACGAGCAGTACTTC
d_gene: NA
j_gene: TRBJ2-7
v_gene: TRBV10-3
abundance: NA

CDR3aa: CASSESGLAGGTDTQYF
CDR3nt: TGTGCCAGCAGTGAATCCGGACTAGCGGGGGGCACAGATACGCAGTATTTT
d_gene: TRBD2
j_gene: TRBJ2-3
v_gene: TRBV6-1
abundance: few

CDR3aa: CASSEFTVYEQYF
CDR3nt: TGTGCCAGCAGTGAATTCACTGTCTACGAGCAGTACTTC
d_gene: NA
j_gene: TRBJ2-7
v_gene: TRBV25-1
abundance: many

CDR3aa: CASRTGLNTGELFF
CDR3nt: TGTGCCAGCAGGACAGGGCTGAACACCGGGGAGCTGTTTTTT
d_gene: TRBD1
j_gene: TRBJ2-2
v_gene: TRBV6-1
abundance: NA

CDR3aa: CASGPQAPGNEQFF
CDR3nt: TGTGCTAGTGGCCCCCAGGCCCCGGGCAATGAGCAGTTCTTC
d_gene: NA
j_gene: TRBJ2-1
v_gene: TRBV12-5
abundance: NA

CDR3aa: CASSRGGRVEQFF
CDR3nt: TGTGCCAGCAGTCGGGGAGGTCGTGTTGAGCAGTTCTTC
d_gene: NA
j_gene: TRBJ2-1
v_gene: TRBV6-1
abundance: NA

CDR3aa: CASSTRTGELFF
CDR3nt: TGTGCCAGCAGTACCCGCACCGGGGAGCTGTTTTTT
d_gene: NA
j_gene: TRBJ2-2
v_gene: TRBV12-3/TRBV12-4
abundance: many

CDR3aa: CSASIQGGELFF
CDR3nt: TGCAGTGCTAGCATACAGGGCGGGGAGCTGTTTTTT
d_gene: NA
j_gene: TRBJ2-2
v_gene: TRBV20-1
abundance: few

CDR3aa: CASKTLAEHYNEQFF
CDR3nt: TGTGCCAGCAAAACTCTAGCGGAGCACTACAATGAGCAGTTCTTC
d_gene: TRBD2
j_gene: TRBJ2-1
v_gene: TRBV12-3/TRBV12-4
abundance: NA

CDR3aa: CASSQDLIGRLLRMETQYF
CDR3nt: TGCGCCAGCAGCCAAGATCTTATAGGTAGACTACTTAGAATGGAGACCCAGTACTTC
d_gene: NA
j_gene: TRBJ2-5
v_gene: TRBV4-1
abundance: few

CDR3aa: CASSSVRQVHSGNTIYF
CDR3nt: TGTGCCAGCAGTTCGGTTCGACAGGTCCACTCTGGAAACACCATATATTTT
d_gene: NA
j_gene: TRBJ1-3
v_gene: TRBV6-2/TRBV6-3
abundance: NA

CDR3aa: CSARVEGSSSYEQYF
CDR3nt: TGCAGTGCTAGAGTGGAGGGCTCCAGCTCCTACGAGCAGTACTTC
d_gene: NA
j_gene: TRBJ2-7
v_gene: TRBV20-1
abundance: few

CDR3aa: CAWSVQSLTQYF
CDR3nt: TGTGCCTGGAGTGTCCAATCTCTGACCCAGTACTTC
d_gene: NA
j_gene: TRBJ2-5
v_gene: TRBV30
abundance: few